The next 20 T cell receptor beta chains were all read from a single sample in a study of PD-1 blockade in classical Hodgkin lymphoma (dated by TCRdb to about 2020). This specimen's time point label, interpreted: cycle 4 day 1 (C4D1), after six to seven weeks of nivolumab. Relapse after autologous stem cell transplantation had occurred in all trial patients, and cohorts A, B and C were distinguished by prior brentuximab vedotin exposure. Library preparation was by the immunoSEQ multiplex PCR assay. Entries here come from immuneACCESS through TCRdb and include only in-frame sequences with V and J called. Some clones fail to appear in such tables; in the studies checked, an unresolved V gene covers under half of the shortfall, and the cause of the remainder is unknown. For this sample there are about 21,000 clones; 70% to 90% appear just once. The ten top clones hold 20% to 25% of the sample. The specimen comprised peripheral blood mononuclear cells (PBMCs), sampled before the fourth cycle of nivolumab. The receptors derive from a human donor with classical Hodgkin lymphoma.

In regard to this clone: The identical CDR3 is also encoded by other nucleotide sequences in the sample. As DNA, the CDR3 is TGTGCCAGCAGCTTCCCGGGGACAGGCTACACCTTC. Protein sequence: CASSFPGTGYTF. The rearrangement joins TRBV7-2 to TRBJ1-2; D is possibly TRBD1 (6 bases). The CDR3 length is 12 residues. Germline CDR1 SGHTA, CDR2 FQGNSA. The V and J ends lost 3 bases and 8 bases respectively, with 10 bases between them.

As DNA, the CDR3 is TGTGCCAGCAGCCCACAATATAGTCTAGATACGCAGTATTTT. Translation: CASSPQYSLDTQYF. This chain uses TRBV7-2 with TRBJ2-3; D unresolved. The V end was cut by 5 bases, the J end by 5 bases, with 14 bases between. CDR3 length equals 14 residues. Germline assignment: CDR1 SGHTA and CDR2 FQGNSA.

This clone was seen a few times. Here the CDR3 reads CASKWGQDLNQPQHF. DNA for the CDR3: TGTGCCAGTAAATGGGGACAGGACTTGAATCAGCCCCAGCATTTT. This chain connects TRBV19 to TRBJ1-5, with 8 bases aligning to TRBD1. The CDR3 covers 15 residues. CDR1 is LNHDA, CDR2 SQIVND, per germline (reference sequence). The trim removed 7 bases at V and 4 bases at J, leaving 9 bases unmatched.

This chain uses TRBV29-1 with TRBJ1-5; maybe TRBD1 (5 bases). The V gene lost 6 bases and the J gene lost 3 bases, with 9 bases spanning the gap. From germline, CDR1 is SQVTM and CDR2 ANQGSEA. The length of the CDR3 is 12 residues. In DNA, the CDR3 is TGCAGCGTCACAGGCCCCAATCAGCCCCAGCATTTT. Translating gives CSVTGPNQPQHF.

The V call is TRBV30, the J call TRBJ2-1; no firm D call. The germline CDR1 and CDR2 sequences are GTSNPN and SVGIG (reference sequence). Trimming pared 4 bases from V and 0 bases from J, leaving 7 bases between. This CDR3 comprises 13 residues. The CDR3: CAWTGGSYNEQFF. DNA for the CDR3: TGTGCCTGGACCGGTGGCTCCTACAATGAGCAGTTCTTC.

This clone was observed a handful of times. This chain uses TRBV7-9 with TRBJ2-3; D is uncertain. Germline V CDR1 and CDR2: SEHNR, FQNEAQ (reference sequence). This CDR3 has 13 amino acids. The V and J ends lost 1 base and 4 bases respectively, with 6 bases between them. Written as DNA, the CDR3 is TGTGCCAGCAGCTTAGAAGCTGCAGATACGCAGTATTTT. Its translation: CASSLEAADTQYF.

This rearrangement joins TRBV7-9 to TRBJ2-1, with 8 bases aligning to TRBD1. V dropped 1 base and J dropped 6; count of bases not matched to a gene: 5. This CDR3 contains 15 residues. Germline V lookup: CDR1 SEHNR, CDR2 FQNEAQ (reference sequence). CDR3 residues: CASSLGQGAVNEQFF. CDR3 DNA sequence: TGTGCCAGCAGCTTAGGGCAGGGGGCTGTCAATGAGCAGTTCTTC.

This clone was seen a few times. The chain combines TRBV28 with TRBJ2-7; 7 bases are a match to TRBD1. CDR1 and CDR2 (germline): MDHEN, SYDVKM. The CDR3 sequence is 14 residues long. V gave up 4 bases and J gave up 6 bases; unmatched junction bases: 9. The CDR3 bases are TGTGCCAGCAGTTGGGGGACAGAGCACGGCGAGCAGTACGTC. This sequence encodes CASSWGTEHGEQYV.

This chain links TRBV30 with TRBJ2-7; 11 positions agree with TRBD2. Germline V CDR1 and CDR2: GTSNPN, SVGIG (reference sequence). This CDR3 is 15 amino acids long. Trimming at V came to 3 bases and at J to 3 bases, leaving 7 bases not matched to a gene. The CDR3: CAWRPQLAGVYEQYF. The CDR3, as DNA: TGTGCCTGGAGACCCCAACTAGCGGGGGTCTACGAGCAGTACTTC.

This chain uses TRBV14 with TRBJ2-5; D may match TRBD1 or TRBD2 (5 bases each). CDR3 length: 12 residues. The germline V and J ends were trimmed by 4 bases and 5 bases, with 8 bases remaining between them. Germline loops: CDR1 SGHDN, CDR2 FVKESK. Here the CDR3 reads CASSRDGETQYF. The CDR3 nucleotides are TGTGCCAGCAGCCGGGACGGGGAGACCCAGTACTTC. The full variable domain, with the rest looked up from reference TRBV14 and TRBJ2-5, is EAGVTQFPSHSVIEKGQTVTLRCDPISGHDNLYWYRRVMGKEIKFLLHFVKESKQDESGMPNNRFLAERTGGTYSTLKVQPAELEDSGVYFCASSRDGETQYFGPGTRLLVL.

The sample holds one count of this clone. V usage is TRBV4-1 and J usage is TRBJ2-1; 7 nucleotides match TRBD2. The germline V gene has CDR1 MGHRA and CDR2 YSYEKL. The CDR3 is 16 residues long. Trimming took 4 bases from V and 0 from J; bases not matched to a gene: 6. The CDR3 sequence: CASSPGLLSSYNEQFF. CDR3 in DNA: TGCGCCAGCAGCCCGGGACTACTTAGCTCCTACAATGAGCAGTTCTTC.

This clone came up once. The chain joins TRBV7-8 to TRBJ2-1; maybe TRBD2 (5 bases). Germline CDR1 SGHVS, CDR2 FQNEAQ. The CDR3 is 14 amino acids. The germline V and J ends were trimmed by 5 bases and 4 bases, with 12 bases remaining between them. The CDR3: CASSPPQRYNEQFF. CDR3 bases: TGTGCCAGCAGCCCCCCCCAGCGGTACAATGAGCAGTTCTTC. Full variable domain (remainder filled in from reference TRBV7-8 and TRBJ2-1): GAGVSQSPRYKVAKRGQDVALRCDPISGHVSLFWYQQALGQGPEFLTYFQNEAQLDKSGLPSDRFFAERPEGSVSTLKIQRTQQEDSAVYLCASSPPQRYNEQFFGPGTRLTVL.

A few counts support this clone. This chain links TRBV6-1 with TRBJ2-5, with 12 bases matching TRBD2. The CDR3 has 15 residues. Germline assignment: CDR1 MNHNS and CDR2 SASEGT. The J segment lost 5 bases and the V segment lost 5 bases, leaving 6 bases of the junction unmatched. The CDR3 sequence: CASSRLAGDSETQYF. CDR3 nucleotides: TGTGCCAGCAGTAGACTAGCGGGAGATTCGGAGACCCAGTACTTC.

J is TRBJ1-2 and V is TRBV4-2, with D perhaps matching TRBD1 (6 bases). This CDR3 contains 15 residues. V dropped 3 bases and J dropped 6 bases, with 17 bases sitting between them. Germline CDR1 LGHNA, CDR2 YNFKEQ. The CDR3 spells CASSQREGVKDGYTF. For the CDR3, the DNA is TGTGCCAGCAGCCAGAGGGAGGGGGTCAAGGATGGCTACACCTTC.

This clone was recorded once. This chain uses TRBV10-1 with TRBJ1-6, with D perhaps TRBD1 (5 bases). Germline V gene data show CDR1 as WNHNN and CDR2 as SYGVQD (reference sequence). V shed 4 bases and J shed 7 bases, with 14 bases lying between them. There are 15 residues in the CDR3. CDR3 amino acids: CASSGAGTGNSPLHF. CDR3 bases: TGCGCCAGCAGTGGGGCCGGGACTGGAAATTCACCCCTCCACTTT.

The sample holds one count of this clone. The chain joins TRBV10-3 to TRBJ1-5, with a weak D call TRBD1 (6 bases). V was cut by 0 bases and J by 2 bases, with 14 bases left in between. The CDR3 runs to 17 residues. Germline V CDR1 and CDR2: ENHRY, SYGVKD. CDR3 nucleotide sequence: TGTGCCATCAGTGAGTCGACAGGAGGAATGGGCAATCAGCCCCAGCATTTT. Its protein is CAISESTGGMGNQPQHF.

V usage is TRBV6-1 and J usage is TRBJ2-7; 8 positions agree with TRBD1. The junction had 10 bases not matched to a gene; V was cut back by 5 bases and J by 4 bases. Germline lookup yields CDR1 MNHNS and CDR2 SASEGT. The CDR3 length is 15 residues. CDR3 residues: CASSLFQGASYEQYV. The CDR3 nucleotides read TGTGCCAGCAGTTTGTTCCAGGGGGCATCGTACGAGCAGTACGTC.

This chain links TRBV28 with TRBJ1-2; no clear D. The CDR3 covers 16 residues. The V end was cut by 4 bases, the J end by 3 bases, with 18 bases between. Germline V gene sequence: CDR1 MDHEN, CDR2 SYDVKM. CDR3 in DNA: TGTGCCAGCAGTTCCCCATCCGGGTCAGGTGACTATGGCTACACCTTC. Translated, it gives CASSSPSGSGDYGYTF.

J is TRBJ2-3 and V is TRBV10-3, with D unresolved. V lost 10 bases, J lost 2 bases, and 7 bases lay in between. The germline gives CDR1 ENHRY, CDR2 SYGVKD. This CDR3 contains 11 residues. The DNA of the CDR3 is TGTGCCACCGAAACCACAGATACGCAGTATTTT. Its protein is CATETTDTQYF.

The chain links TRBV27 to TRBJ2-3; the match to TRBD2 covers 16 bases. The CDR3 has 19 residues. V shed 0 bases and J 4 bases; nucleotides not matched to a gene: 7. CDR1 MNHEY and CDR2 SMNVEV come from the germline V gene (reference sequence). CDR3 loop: CASSLSKGLAGGPPDTQYF. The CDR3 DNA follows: TGTGCCAGCAGTTTATCGAAGGGACTAGCGGGAGGGCCTCCAGATACGCAGTATTTT.